The 7 T cell receptor beta chains in this list originate from one sample, sequenced in a study of T cells in Graves' hyperthyroidism and ophthalmopathy. TCR beta CDR3 region amplification was performed from RNA transcripts. Carried out on the TCR CDR3, a first-round RT-PCR used the HTBI primer set. TCRdb used MiXCR to reprocess the multiplex PCR reads, holding one entry per CDR3 protein. Seen here are approximately 600,000 distinct CDR3 sequences, roughly 16% observed once, and the top ten hold about 3.8%. The source material was blood. Receptors originate from a woman aged 30 to 39 with Graves' hyperthyroidism.

In this sample, this clonotype turned up many times. CDR3 residues: CASSPAPPNTEAFF. DNA of the CDR3: TGCGCCAGCAGCCCCGCCCCCCCGAACACTGAAGCTTTCTTT. The chain combines TRBV5-1 with TRBJ1-1; D remains ambiguous. Germline assignment: CDR1 SGHRS and CDR2 YFSETQ. The CDR3 extends over 14 amino acids. The germline V and J ends were trimmed by 4 bases and 1 base, with 11 bases remaining between them.

This clonotype came up many times. V and J are TRBV28 and TRBJ2-7; TRBD1 matches 7 bases. V lost 7 bases, J lost 3 bases, and 9 bases stayed unmatched. CDR3 length: 14 residues. CDR1 is MDHEN and CDR2 is SYDVKM in the germline V gene. Here the CDR3 reads CASTVTGPLYEQYF. The CDR3, as DNA: TGTGCCAGCACCGTGACAGGGCCCCTCTACGAGCAGTACTTC. Combining the CDR3 with reference TRBV28 and TRBJ2-7 gives the whole variable domain DVKVTQSSRYLVKRTGEKVFLECVQDMDHENMFWYRQDPGLGLRLIYFSYDVKMKEKGDIPEGYSVSREKKERFSLILESASTNQTSMYLCASTVTGPLYEQYFGPGTRLTVT.

This clonotype was seen only a few times. The CDR3 loop is CSARDHLAGGPYEQYF. CDR3 in DNA: TGCAGTGCTAGAGACCACCTAGCGGGAGGCCCCTACGAGCAGTACTTC. The rearrangement uses TRBV20-1 and TRBJ2-7; 11 bases fit TRBD2. Germline loops: CDR1 DFQATT, CDR2 SNEGSKA (reference sequence). This CDR3 has 16 amino acids. The J segment lost 2 bases and the V segment lost 0 bases, leaving 6 bases of the junction unmatched.

This clonotype was seen a handful of times. The rearrangement uses TRBV19 and TRBJ2-3; TRBD2 matches at 8 bases. The CDR3 is 15 residues long. J gave up 1 base and V 10 bases, and 10 bases lay outside the gene matches. Germline V CDR1 and CDR2: LNHDA, SQIVND (reference sequence). CDR3: CATLPREDGTDTQYF. The CDR3 DNA is TGTGCCACCCTCCCGCGGGAGGACGGCACAGATACGCAGTATTTT. Full variable domain (outside the CDR3, taken from reference TRBV19 and TRBJ2-3): DGGITQSPKYLFRKEGQNVTLSCEQNLNHDAMYWYRQDPGQGLRLIYYSQIVNDFQKGDIAEGYSVSREKKESFPLTVTSAQKNPTAFYLCATLPREDGTDTQYFGPGTRLTVL.

Worth noting for this clonotype: This clone may be a read error of a much larger clone one base away. J is TRBJ2-5 and V is TRBV6-1, with D unresolved. This CDR3 spans 11 amino acids. Germline lookup yields CDR1 MNHNS and CDR2 SASEGT. In DNA, the CDR3 is TGTGCCGGCAGCCCCTCTCAGACCCAGTACTTC. This gives the protein CAGSPSQTQYF.

This chain links TRBV20-1 with TRBJ2-7; tentative D call: TRBD2 (5 bases). CDR1 is DFQATT and CDR2 is SNEGSKA in the germline V gene (reference sequence). Deletions cut 0 bases from V and 12 bases from J, with 15 bases between. The CDR3 spans 12 residues. The CDR3 bases are TGCAGTGCTAGAGATCACGACTACCAGGCGTACTTC. This translates into CSARDHDYQAYF.

This clonotype came up many times. The chain employs TRBV2 and TRBJ2-7, with D possibly being TRBD2 (5 bases). Germline lookup yields CDR1 SNHLY and CDR2 FYNNEI. V was clipped by 1 base and J by 2 bases, with 12 bases between them. This CDR3 region has 15 residues. The CDR3 bases are TGTGCCAGCAGTGAAGGTCCGGGGTCCACCTACGAGCAGTACTTC. Translated: CASSEGPGSTYEQYF.